In its sample, the clone carrying this T cell receptor beta chain was seen a few times. What it binds is not known. This specimen belongs to a study of T cell repertoires in cytomegalovirus infection. The CDR3 extends over 13 amino acids. V dropped 4 bases and J dropped 7; count of bases not matched to a gene: 6. TCRdb analysed the reads with MiXCR anew, one entry per CDR3 protein. The sample contains 640,000 or so distinct CDR3 sequences, 30% to 40% of which appear only once. This receptor was identified in a human donor in good health (CMV status not recorded). Some clones in this sample may be carry-over from other donors' samples. The genes are TRBV12-3 or TRBV12-4 and TRBJ2-7; 8 bases are a match to TRBD2. The sample consisted of cultured PBMCs, taken from culture after CMV antigen stimulation. CDR3 sequence reads: CASSSGTRGEQYF. The CDR3 DNA sequence: TGTGCCAGCAGTTCCGGGACTAGAGGTGAGCAGTACTTC.